The 13 T cell receptor beta chains in this list originate from one sample, sequenced in a study of CDR3 diversity in severe acne. TCRdb fed the PCR reads into MiXCR, producing one record per CDR3 protein. Here the sample spans 89,000 or so distinct CDR3 sequences, about 52% being singletons. Sequencing was done on a sample of blood. The source of these receptors is a male donor in good health, serving as a control.

As concerns this clonotype: This may come from a read error, since a much larger clone is one base off. V is TRBV7-9 and J is TRBJ1-1; D is unclear. The CDR3 runs 15 residues. Deletions cut 9 bases from V and 4 bases from J, with 21 bases between. The V gene's germline CDR1 is SEHNR and CDR2 FQNEAQ (reference sequence). CDR3 DNA sequence: TGTGCCAGTCAAGGGTCTGAAAGTATGAGCACTGAAGCTTTCTTT. It yields the protein CASQGSESMSTEAFF.

The chain uses TRBV19 and TRBJ1-1, with a weak D call TRBD1 (5 bases). Germline V gene lookup returns CDR1 LNHDA and CDR2 SQIVND (reference sequence). Trimming took 3 bases from V and 1 from J, leaving 9 bases between them. The CDR3 extends over 14 amino acids. The CDR3 here is CASSIRTKNTEAFF. In DNA, the CDR3 is TGTGCCAGTAGTATCCGGACAAAGAACACTGAAGCTTTCTTT.

V usage is TRBV15 and J usage is TRBJ2-7; 9 bases agree with TRBD1. Germline lookup yields CDR1 LNHNV and CDR2 YYDKDF (reference sequence). The CDR3 is 14 amino acids. With V trimmed by 3 bases and J by 4 bases, 4 bases remained unmatched. The chain's CDR3 is CATSRTGGGYEQYF. DNA of the CDR3: TGTGCCACCAGCAGGACAGGGGGTGGATACGAGCAGTACTTC.

This clonotype was counted between two and nine times. V gene TRBV29-1 combines with J gene TRBJ2-7; TRBD2 matches at 11 bases. The V gene end was trimmed by 4 bases and the J gene end by 1 base; junction bases not matched to a gene: 9. This CDR3 contains 16 residues. Per germline, CDR1 SQVTM and CDR2 ANQGSEA. CDR3 in amino acids: CSVVPTSGKGSYEQYF. The CDR3 DNA is TGCAGCGTTGTTCCGACTAGCGGGAAAGGATCCTACGAGCAGTACTTC.

V usage is TRBV15 and J usage is TRBJ2-5; D may be TRBD2 (6 bases). Trimming removed 3 bases at V and 4 bases at J, with 15 bases between. Germline V gives CDR1 LNHNV, CDR2 YYDKDF (reference sequence). The CDR3 is 15 residues long. CDR3 sequence reads: CATSRTGVLIETQYF. As DNA, the CDR3 is TGTGCCACCAGCAGGACGGGGGTTCTGATAGAGACCCAGTACTTC.

This clonotype was counted at least ten times. The gene calls are TRBV12-3 or TRBV12-4 and TRBJ2-2; 7 bases fit TRBD1. V lost 4 bases to trimming and J lost 5 bases; unmatched junction nucleotides: 7. CDR3 length: 15 amino acids. The CDR3 reads CASSYRGDRTGELFF. The CDR3 bases are TGTGCCAGCAGTTACAGGGGAGATCGTACCGGGGAGCTGTTTTTT.

This clonotype was observed a handful of times. CDR3 sequence (DNA): TGTGCCATCAAAGGGGACAGGGGTTTCGATCAGCCCCAGCATTTT. As protein: CAIKGDRGFDQPQHF. The V call is TRBV10-3, the J call TRBJ1-5, with 10 nucleotides matching TRBD1. CDR3 length: 15 residues. V shed 7 bases, J shed 5 bases, and the junction held 8 bases outside the gene matches. Germline CDR1 is ENHRY and CDR2 is SYGVKD.

About this clonotype: A junction end diverges from the germline sequence, so it may reflect a read error. V and J are TRBV7-9 and TRBJ2-7; 12 nucleotides agree with TRBD2. This CDR3 contains 18 residues. Germline V gene lookup returns CDR1 SEHNR and CDR2 FQNEAQ (reference sequence). The CDR3 spells CASSAAWTSGKSSYEQYF. In DNA form, the CDR3 reads TGCGCCAGCAGCGCTGCTTGGACTAGCGGGAAAAGCTCCTACGAGCAGTACTTC.

This clonotype has a single count. This sequence joins TRBV10-3 and TRBJ2-7; D perhaps matches TRBD1 (5 bases). The CDR3 totals 16 residues. Germline assignment: CDR1 ENHRY and CDR2 SYGVKD. V was cut by 0 bases and J by 2 bases, with 14 bases left in between. The CDR3 bases are TGTGCCATCAGTGAGTCCGTGGGGCAGGCTACCTACGAGCAGTACTTC. It codes for CAISESVGQATYEQYF.

Notes on this clonotype: In this CDR3 the conserved last residue, phenylalanine or tryptophan, is missing, so a read error is likely. This chain connects TRBV2 to TRBJ1-1, with D hard to call. The V and J ends lost 1 base and 8 bases respectively, with 5 bases between them. Germline V gene sequence: CDR1 SNHLY, CDR2 FYNNEI. This CDR3 is 11 amino acids long. The CDR3 coding sequence is TGTGCCAGCAGTGAAGGAACCGAAGCTTTCTCT. Amino acids: CASSEGTEAFS.

This clonotype is medium-sized in the sample. V gene TRBV25-1 combines with J gene TRBJ1-4; maybe TRBD1 (6 bases). The CDR3 has 13 amino acids. Germline CDR1 and CDR2: MGHDK and SYGVNS. With 4 bases removed from V and 7 bases from J, the gap between germline ends came to 10 bases. CDR3 nucleotides: TGTGCCAGCAGTGTTACAGGGAGTGAAAAACTGTTTTTT. Encoded protein: CASSVTGSEKLFF.

The CDR3 DNA follows: TGTGCCAGCAGCTACGGGAAACAAGTGGACGAGCAGTACTTC. Translation gives CASSYGKQVDEQYF. V usage is TRBV2 and J usage is TRBJ2-7, with D possibly matching TRBD2 (5 bases). Germline assignment: CDR1 SNHLY and CDR2 FYNNEI. The V and J ends lost 6 bases and 5 bases respectively, with 17 bases between them. The CDR3 extends over 14 amino acids.

This clonotype was observed a few times. The chain combines TRBV7-8 with TRBJ1-2; the D is unclear. The CDR3 consists of 13 residues. Germline-derived CDR1 and CDR2 are SGHVS and FQNEAQ. V lost 5 bases and J 8 bases, leaving 15 bases between the germline ends. DNA for the CDR3: TGTGCCAGCAGCCCCGAGCGCATCCGGGGCTACACCTTC. Translating gives CASSPERIRGYTF. Combining the CDR3 with reference TRBV7-8 and TRBJ1-2 gives the whole variable domain GAGVSQSPRYKVAKRGQDVALRCDPISGHVSLFWYQQALGQGPEFLTYFQNEAQLDKSGLPSDRFFAERPEGSVSTLKIQRTQQEDSAVYLCASSPERIRGYTFGSGTRLTVV.